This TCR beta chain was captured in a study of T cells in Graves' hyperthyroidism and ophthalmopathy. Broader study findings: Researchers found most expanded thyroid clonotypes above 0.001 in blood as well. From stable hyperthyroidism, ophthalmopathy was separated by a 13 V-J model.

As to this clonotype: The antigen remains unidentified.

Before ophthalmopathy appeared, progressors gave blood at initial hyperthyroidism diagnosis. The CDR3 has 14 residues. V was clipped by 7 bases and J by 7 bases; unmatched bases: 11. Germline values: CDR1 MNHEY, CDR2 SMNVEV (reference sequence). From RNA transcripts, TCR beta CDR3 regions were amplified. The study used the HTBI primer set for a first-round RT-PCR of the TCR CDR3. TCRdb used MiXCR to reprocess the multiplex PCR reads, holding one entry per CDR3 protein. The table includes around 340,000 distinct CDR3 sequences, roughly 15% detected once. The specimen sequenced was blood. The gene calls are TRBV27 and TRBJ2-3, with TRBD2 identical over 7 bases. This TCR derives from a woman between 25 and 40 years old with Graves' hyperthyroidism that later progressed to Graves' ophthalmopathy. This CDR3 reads CASKERGPGNTQYF. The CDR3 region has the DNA TGTGCCAGCAAGGAGCGGGGTCCAGGGAATACGCAGTATTTT.